This record covers a single TCR beta chain. The antigen is unknown. The record originates from a study of metastatic and nonmetastatic thyroid tumors. Study-level information: Malignant and benign thyroid patients had repertoires compared in peripheral blood and tumor or nodule tissue.

All patients reached thyroid surgery having received no treatment beforehand. In the original processing: CDR3 differences across clinicopathological groups were used to build a distant-metastasis classifier for papillary thyroid cancer. TCRdb reassembled clones from the PCR reads with MiXCR. These V and J calls derive from TCRdb rather than the authors' analysis. This sample has tens of thousands of clones, with more than 20% found just once. General study results and limits: The reported finding was significantly higher TCR beta diversity in malignant thyroid tumors relative to benign nodules, in blood and tumor.

This TCR was recovered from a male donor with papillary thyroid cancer or a benign thyroid nodule (not recorded which). Some clones in this sample may be carry-over from other donors' samples. The source material was blood.

CDR3 coding DNA: TGTGCCAGCAGCTTAGGGGGTATGGTGGGCGCCTACAATGAGCAGTTCTTC. As protein: CASSLGGMVGAYNEQFF. The J gene is TRBJ2-1, the V gene TRBV6-4, with D possibly matching TRBD1 (6 bases). The CDR3 totals 17 residues. The germline CDR1 and CDR2 sequences are MRHNA and SNTAGT. The V end lost 6 bases, the J end lost 2 bases, and 20 bases lay between the germline ends.